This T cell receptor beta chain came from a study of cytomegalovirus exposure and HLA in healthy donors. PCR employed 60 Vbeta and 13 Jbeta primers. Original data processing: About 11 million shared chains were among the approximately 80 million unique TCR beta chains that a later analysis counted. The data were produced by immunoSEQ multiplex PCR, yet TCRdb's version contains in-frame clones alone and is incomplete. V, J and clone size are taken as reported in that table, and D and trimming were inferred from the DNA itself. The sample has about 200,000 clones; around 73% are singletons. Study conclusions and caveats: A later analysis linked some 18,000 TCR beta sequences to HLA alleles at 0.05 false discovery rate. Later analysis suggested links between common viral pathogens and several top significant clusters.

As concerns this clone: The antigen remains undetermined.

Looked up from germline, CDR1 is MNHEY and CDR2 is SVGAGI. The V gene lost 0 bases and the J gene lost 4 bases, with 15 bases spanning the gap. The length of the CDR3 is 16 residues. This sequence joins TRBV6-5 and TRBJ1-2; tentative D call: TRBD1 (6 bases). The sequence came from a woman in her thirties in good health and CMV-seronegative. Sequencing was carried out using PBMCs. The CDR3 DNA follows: TGTGCCAGCAGTTACTCCCCCCTAGGGGGGGGCTATGGCTACACCTTC. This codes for CASSYSPLGGGYGYTF.